At least ten counts were recorded for the clone carrying this T cell receptor beta chain. The antigen remains unidentified. Diagnosing involved the use of clinical symptoms, serum thyroxine and TRAb, thyroid ultrasound and orbital computed tomography. CDR1 is SQVTM and CDR2 is ANQGSEA in the germline V gene. Trimming removed 3 bases at V and 2 bases at J, with 10 bases between. This CDR3 has 13 residues. The source material, RNA transcripts, was used to amplify TCR beta CDR3 regions. HTBI primers were used for first-round RT-PCR of the TCR CDR3. MiXCR, run by TCRdb on the multiplex PCR reads, gives a single entry per CDR3 protein. Altogether more than 500,000 distinct CDR3 sequences are present, roughly 15% being singletons, with the ten largest covering roughly 4.3%. The data were obtained in a study of T cells in Graves' hyperthyroidism and ophthalmopathy. For the study at large: At the time of initial diagnosis and before any treatment, peripheral blood was collected.

The study, taken as a whole, reports: A model using 13 V-J features told ophthalmopathy apart from stable hyperthyroidism. Ophthalmopathy got predicted by the model a median approximately six months before its onset.

The source material was blood. This TCR was recovered from a woman in her thirties or forties with Graves' ophthalmopathy. V usage is TRBV29-1 and J usage is TRBJ1-2; D unresolved. The CDR3 reads CSVDPPENYGYTF. In DNA, the CDR3 is TGCAGCGTTGATCCTCCGGAGAACTATGGCTACACCTTC. The whole variable domain, remainder taken from reference TRBV29-1 and TRBJ1-2, is SAVISQKPSRDICQRGTSLTIQCQVDSQVTMMFWYRQQPGQSLTLIATANQGSEATYESGFVIDKFPISRPNLTFSTLTVSNMSPEDSSIYLCSVDPPENYGYTFGSGTRLTVV.